This TCR beta chain was recorded in a study of shared clonotypes between healthy human individuals. Study-wide background: The composition of the donors was two women and a few men aged 18 to 49. Each donor's CD8 memory used one plate, CD8 naive two, each CD4 subset three.

Germline assignment: CDR1 MGHRA and CDR2 YSYEKL. The CDR3 runs 17 residues. V gave up 4 bases and J gave up 6 bases, with 21 bases separating them. Researchers divided each subset's genomic DNA evenly across several immunoSEQ plates. Clones were sequenced by immunoSEQ multiplex PCR, and TCRdb holds only the in-frame ones, with some missing. The data contain millions of clones, roughly 94% of them seen just once; the ten biggest clones take up 0.1% to 0.15%. The specimen was naive CD4+ T cells sorted from blood. As to subset: CD45RA+ positively selected. This chain joins TRBV4-1 and TRBJ2-2; D is possibly TRBD1 (5 bases). The sequence was obtained from a man aged 18 to 35 in good health. The CDR3 DNA reads as TGCGCCAGCAGCCCCCATGCACGAGACCCAGGGTCCGGGGAGCTGTTTTTT. Protein: CASSPHARDPGSGELFF.